This T cell receptor (beta chain) was captured by sequencing in a study of siplizumab effects on memory and regulatory T cells. The study's findings and limits: Naive-or-memory phenotypes were unassignable for roughly 80-96% of proliferating CD4+ or CD8+ clones.

Data came from immunoSEQ multiplex PCR; TCRdb stores just in-frame clones and leaves some out. This table holds roughly 100,000 clones, 80% to 95% found once. In regard to this clone: Its target is unknown.

V trimming: 1 base; J trimming: 8 bases; junction bases outside the gene matches: 5. This CDR3 is 14 amino acids long. The germline gives CDR1 SEHNR, CDR2 FQNEAQ (reference sequence). This sequence joins TRBV7-9 and TRBJ2-1; 7 bases fit TRBD2. The sample comprised CD4+ T cells sorted from blood. The TCR originated in a human donor in good health. The CDR3 sequence: CASSLVWREYEQFF. Here the CDR3 DNA reads TGTGCCAGCAGCTTAGTCTGGCGGGAGTATGAGCAGTTCTTC. Together with reference TRBV7-9 and TRBJ2-1, the CDR3 gives the full variable domain: DTGVSQNPRHKITKRGQNVTFRCDPISEHNRLYWYRQTLGQGPEFLTYFQNEAQLEKSRLLSDRFSAERPKGSFSTLEIQRTEQGDSAMYLCASSLVWREYEQFFGPGTRLTVL.